The entry below describes one TCR beta chain. This sample stems from a study of blood T cell repertoires in COVID-19. About the research overall: COVID-19 samples collected from the United States, Italy and Spain covered acute and convalescent phases. T cells, B-cell-depleted T cells, or PBMCs provided the cDNA or gDNA that served as material.

CDR3 size: 13 residues. From germline, CDR1 is ENHRY and CDR2 SYGVKD. The V gene end was trimmed by 11 bases and the J gene end by 3 bases; junction bases not matched to a gene: 7. Source study methods: Nucleated cell counts were estimated from reference gene primer amplification. Only in-frame clones appear in the TCRdb table, and some are missing; sequencing was by immunoSEQ multiplex PCR. The V and J calls and clone size come from that table; D and trimming were worked out from the DNA. In the table there are about 100,000 clones, 80% to 95% of which are singletons. Sequencing was done on a sample of peripheral blood. This TCR was recovered from a middle-aged man with active COVID-19. The V and J genes are TRBV10-3 and TRBJ1-5; 7 bases are shared with TRBD1. In DNA, the CDR3 is TGTGCCGCCGGGACAGAAGACAATCAGCCCCAGCATTTT. It translates to CAAGTEDNQPQHF.